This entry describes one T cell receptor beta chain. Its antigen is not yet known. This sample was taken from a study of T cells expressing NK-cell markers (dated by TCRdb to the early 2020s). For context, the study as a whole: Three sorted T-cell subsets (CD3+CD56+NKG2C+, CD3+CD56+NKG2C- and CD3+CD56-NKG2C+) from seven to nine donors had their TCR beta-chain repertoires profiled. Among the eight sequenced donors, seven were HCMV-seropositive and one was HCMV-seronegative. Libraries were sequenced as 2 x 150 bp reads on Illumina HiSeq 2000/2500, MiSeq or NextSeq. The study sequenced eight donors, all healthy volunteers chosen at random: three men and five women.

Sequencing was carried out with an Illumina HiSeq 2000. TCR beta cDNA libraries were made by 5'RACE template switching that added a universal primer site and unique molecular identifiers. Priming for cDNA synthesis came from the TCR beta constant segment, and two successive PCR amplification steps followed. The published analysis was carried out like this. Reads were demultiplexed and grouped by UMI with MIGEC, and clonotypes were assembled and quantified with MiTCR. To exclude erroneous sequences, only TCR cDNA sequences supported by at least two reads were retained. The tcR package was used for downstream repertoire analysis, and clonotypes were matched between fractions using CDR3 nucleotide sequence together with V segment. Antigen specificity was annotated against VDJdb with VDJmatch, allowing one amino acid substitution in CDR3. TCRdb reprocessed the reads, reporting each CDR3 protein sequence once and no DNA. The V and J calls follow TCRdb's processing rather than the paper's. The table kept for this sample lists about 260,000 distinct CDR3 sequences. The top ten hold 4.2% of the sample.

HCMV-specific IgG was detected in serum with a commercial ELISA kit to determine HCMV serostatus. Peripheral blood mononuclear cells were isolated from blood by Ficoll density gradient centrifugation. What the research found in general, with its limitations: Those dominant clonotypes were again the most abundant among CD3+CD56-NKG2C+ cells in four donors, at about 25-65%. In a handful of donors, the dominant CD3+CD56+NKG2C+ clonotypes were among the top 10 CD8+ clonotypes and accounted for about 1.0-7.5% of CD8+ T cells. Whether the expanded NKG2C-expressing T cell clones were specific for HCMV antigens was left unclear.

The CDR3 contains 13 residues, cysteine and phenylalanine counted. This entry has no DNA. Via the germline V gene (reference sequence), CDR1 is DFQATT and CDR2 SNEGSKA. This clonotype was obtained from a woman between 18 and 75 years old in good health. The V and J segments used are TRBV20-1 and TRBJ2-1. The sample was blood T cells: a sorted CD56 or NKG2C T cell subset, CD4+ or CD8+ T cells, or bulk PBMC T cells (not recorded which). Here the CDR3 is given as CSARRTRGNEQFF.